The 32 T cell receptor beta chains listed next were all sequenced from one sample in a study of T cells in Graves' hyperthyroidism and ophthalmopathy. Amplification targeted TCR beta CDR3 regions from RNA transcripts. HTBI primers drove first-round RT-PCR of the TCR CDR3. TCRdb re-analysed the multiplex PCR reads in MiXCR, keeping a single row per CDR3 protein. The table lists 400,000 to 450,000 distinct CDR3 sequences, over 12% of them singletons. The source material was blood. These receptors were collected from a man between 18 and 35 years old with Graves' ophthalmopathy.

This clonotype was found many times. V usage is TRBV13 and J usage is TRBJ2-7, with a possible D match to TRBD1 (6 bases). The germline CDR1 and CDR2 sequences are PRHDT and FYEKMQ (reference sequence). V lost 2 bases, J lost 6 bases, and 14 bases lay in between. CDR3 length: 14 residues. CDR3 sequence: CASSLRGFQREQYF. The CDR3 DNA is TGTGCCAGCAGCTTAAGGGGGTTTCAACGCGAGCAGTACTTC.

The rearrangement links TRBV4-1 to TRBJ1-1; TRBD1 matches at 11 bases. V lost 7 bases, J lost 0 bases, and 10 bases stayed unmatched. Germline-derived CDR1 and CDR2 are MGHRA and YSYEKL. CDR3 length equals 17 residues. CDR3 loop: CASTPGQGGPLNTEAFF. The CDR3 bases are TGCGCCAGCACCCCGGGACAGGGGGGACCATTGAACACTGAAGCTTTCTTT.

This clonotype showed up many times. The chain is built from TRBV11-2 and TRBJ2-5; D is ambiguous. CDR3 size: 14 residues. Trimming left V 1 base short and J 2 bases short, with 8 bases between. Germline loops: CDR1 SGHAT, CDR2 FQNNGV. CDR3 nucleotide sequence: TGTGCCAGCAGCTTAGGTCAGCTACAAGAGACCCAGTACTTC. Protein: CASSLGQLQETQYF.

This clonotype was counted ten times or more. This sequence joins TRBV10-3 and TRBJ2-5, with 8 positions matching TRBD1. After removal of 2 bases from V and 1 base from J, the junction contained 9 bases not matched to a gene. This CDR3 spans 17 amino acids. Per the germline V gene, CDR1 is ENHRY and CDR2 is SYGVKD. The CDR3: CAISEATGADSQETQYF. The CDR3 DNA sequence: TGTGCCATCAGTGAGGCGACAGGGGCCGATTCCCAAGAGACCCAGTACTTC.

This chain joins TRBV6-1 and TRBJ2-2; 7 positions match TRBD1. This CDR3 region has 13 residues. Germline CDR1 is MNHNS and CDR2 is SASEGT. J gave up 7 bases and V 5 bases, and 4 bases lay outside the gene matches. The DNA of the CDR3 is TGTGCCAGCAGTACAGGGGTTTACGGGGAGCTGTTTTTT. Amino acids: CASSTGVYGELFF.

At least ten counts were recorded for this clonotype. J is TRBJ1-4 and V is TRBV7-6, with no clear D. From germline, CDR1 is SGHVS and CDR2 FNYEAQ. The V end lost 5 bases, the J end lost 6 bases, and 10 bases lay between the germline ends. This CDR3 contains 13 residues. The CDR3 protein is CASSRGPDEKLFF. CDR3 nucleotides: TGTGCCAGCAGCCGAGGCCCTGATGAAAAACTGTTTTTT.

The genes are TRBV29-1 and TRBJ2-2, with a possible D match to TRBD1 (6 bases). The V and J ends lost 7 bases and 9 bases respectively, with 9 bases between them. Germline CDR1 reads SQVTM; CDR2 reads ANQGSEA. This CDR3 is 10 amino acids long. The CDR3, as DNA: TGCAGCGCCAGGGGCCGGGAGCTGTTTTTT. It yields the protein CSARGRELFF.

This clonotype was observed at least ten times. V usage is TRBV20-1 and J usage is TRBJ1-5, with a weak D call TRBD1 (5 bases). The V end lost 3 bases, the J end lost 3 bases, and 15 bases lay between the germline ends. Germline V gives CDR1 DFQATT, CDR2 SNEGSKA (reference sequence). This CDR3 has 15 residues. The CDR3: CSASAGPPNNQPQHF. In nucleotides, the CDR3 is TGCAGTGCTAGTGCAGGGCCTCCGAACAATCAGCCCCAGCATTTT.

In its sample, this clonotype was seen many times. This chain links TRBV4-2 with TRBJ2-1; 9 nucleotides match TRBD2. Germline V gene lookup returns CDR1 LGHNA and CDR2 YNFKEQ. The ends lost 0 bases at V and 8 bases at J; junction bases unmatched: 8. The length of the CDR3 is 16 residues. CDR3 sequence reads: CASSQEGSGRLDEQFF. The CDR3 DNA follows: TGTGCCAGCAGCCAAGAGGGTAGCGGGAGACTGGATGAGCAGTTCTTC.

Comment on this clonotype: A much larger clone sits a single nucleotide away, making a read error possible. The chain recombines TRBV27 with TRBJ1-4, with a possible D match to TRBD1 (6 bases). CDR1 and CDR2 (germline): MNHEY, SMNVEV (reference sequence). The CDR3 is 17 amino acids. The CDR3 coding sequence is TGTGCCAGCAGTACCCCAGGACAGTCGGTCAAAAATGAAAAACTGCTTTTT. It codes for CASSTPGQSVKNEKLLF.

Points on this clonotype: This may be a read error, as it is one base from a much larger clone. The chain is built from TRBV6-2 or TRBV6-3 and TRBJ2-1; D is unclear. Trimming removed 3 bases at V and 10 bases at J, with 10 bases between. Germline CDR1 is MNHEY and CDR2 is SVGEGT. CDR3 length: 12 residues. The CDR3 is CASSYEPYEQFF. The CDR3 nucleotides are TGTGCCAGCAGTTATGAGCCCTACGAGCAGTTCTTC.

This clonotype showed up just a few times. The chain employs TRBV6-1 and TRBJ1-3; D unresolved. V lost 4 bases and J lost 0, with 7 bases in between. The CDR3 spans 14 residues. CDR1 is MNHNS, CDR2 SASEGT, per germline. CDR3: CASSAPSSGNTIYF. In DNA, the CDR3 is TGTGCCAGCAGTGCCCCCAGCTCTGGAAACACCATATATTTT.

The chain recombines TRBV15 with TRBJ1-5; tentative D call: TRBD1 (5 bases). This CDR3 has 16 residues. CDR1 and CDR2 from the germline V gene are LNHNV and YYDKDF (reference sequence). The V end was cut by 1 base, the J end by 0 bases, with 10 bases between. DNA for the CDR3: TGTGCCACCAGCAGAGGGGGCTTCTCTAGCAATCAGCCCCAGCATTTT. Amino acid sequence: CATSRGGFSSNQPQHF.

This sequence joins TRBV10-2 and TRBJ1-1; no reliable D call. Trimming removed 4 bases from V and 2 bases from J, with 8 bases in between. The CDR3 extends over 13 amino acids. CDR1 and CDR2 (germline): WSHSY, SAAADI. The CDR3 DNA reads as TGCGCCAGCAGTGGGGCAGCTAACACTGAAGCTTTCTTT. It encodes CASSGAANTEAFF.

This clonotype showed up many times. The V gene is TRBV3-1, the J gene TRBJ1-1, with 7 nucleotides matching TRBD1. The CDR3 spans 13 residues. V lost 1 base and J lost 5; bases outside the gene matches: 1. Germline CDR1 is LGHDT and CDR2 is YNNKEL (reference sequence). The DNA for the CDR3 is TGTGCCAGCAGCCAAGTGACAGGGACTGAAGCTTTCTTT. This codes for CASSQVTGTEAFF.

There are many counts of this clonotype. The chain carries TRBV6-1 and TRBJ1-2; 8 nucleotides line up with TRBD1. The V gene end was trimmed by 4 bases and the J gene end by 5 bases; junction bases not matched to a gene: 12. CDR1 and CDR2 from the germline V gene are MNHNS and SASEGT. The CDR3 runs 16 residues. CDR3 protein: CASSATRTGISYGYTF. In nucleotides, the CDR3 is TGTGCCAGCAGTGCAACCAGGACAGGGATTTCATATGGCTACACCTTC.

This clonotype appeared many times. The chain recombines TRBV19 with TRBJ2-1, with 7 bases lining up with TRBD2. Unmatched junction bases numbered 4, after V lost 8 bases and J lost 3 bases. CDR3 size: 13 residues. The germline CDR1 and CDR2 sequences are LNHDA and SQIVND (reference sequence). The CDR3: CASRLAVYNEQFF. In DNA form, the CDR3 reads TGTGCCAGTCGCCTAGCGGTCTACAATGAGCAGTTCTTC. Together with reference TRBV19 and TRBJ2-1, the CDR3 gives the full variable domain: DGGITQSPKYLFRKEGQNVTLSCEQNLNHDAMYWYRQDPGQGLRLIYYSQIVNDFQKGDIAEGYSVSREKKESFPLTVTSAQKNPTAFYLCASRLAVYNEQFFGPGTRLTVL.

This clonotype showed up many times. The chain employs TRBV11-3 and TRBJ2-1, with D hard to call. V was trimmed by 4 bases and J by 4 bases, leaving 5 bases between them. Germline V gene data show CDR1 as SGHNT and CDR2 as YENEEA. The CDR3 covers 12 residues. In DNA form, the CDR3 reads TGTGCCAGCAGCTACGTATACAATGAGCAGTTCTTC. Its translation is CASSYVYNEQFF.

This clonotype was observed at least ten times. This chain links TRBV12-5 with TRBJ2-5; D call uncertain. The germline V and J ends were trimmed by 1 base and 2 bases, with 5 bases remaining between them. Germline V lookup: CDR1 LGHNT, CDR2 FRNRAP. This CDR3 has 13 amino acids. This CDR3 reads CASGLELQETQYF. CDR3 nucleotide sequence: TGTGCTAGTGGTTTGGAACTGCAAGAGACCCAGTACTTC.

This clonotype was recorded at least ten times. The V and J genes are TRBV18 and TRBJ1-4; D not resolved. The CDR3 is 13 amino acids. Trimming shortened V by 1 base and J by 3 bases, and 3 bases separated the two germline ends. Per germline, CDR1 KGHSH and CDR2 LQKENI. The DNA of the CDR3 is TGTGCCAGCTCACCACAATCTAATGAAAAACTGTTTTTT. It translates to CASSPQSNEKLFF.

The chain uses TRBV20-1 and TRBJ2-2; TRBD2 matches 12 bases. The CDR3 length is 14 residues. Looked up from germline, CDR1 is DFQATT and CDR2 is SNEGSKA (reference sequence). V shed 8 bases and J 6 bases; nucleotides not matched to a gene: 7. The CDR3 DNA reads as TGCAGTAGTTACGGACTAGCGGGACCCGGGGAGCTGTTTTTT. It yields the protein CSSYGLAGPGELFF.

Notes on this clonotype: A much larger clonotype is one base distant, so this may be a read error. Lacking the conserved final phenylalanine or tryptophan, this CDR3 likely reflects a read error. This sequence joins TRBV27 and TRBJ1-5, with D hard to call. Trimming cost V 5 bases and J 0 bases, with 11 bases left between them. The CDR3 runs to 15 residues. The V gene's germline CDR1 is MNHEY and CDR2 SMNVEV (reference sequence). The CDR3 bases are TGTGCCAGCAGTCCGACCGGGAGTAGCAATCAGCCCCAGCATTCT. Protein product: CASSPTGSSNQPQHS.

This clonotype was counted many times. This chain joins TRBV7-9 and TRBJ1-1; TRBD1 might be the D (6 bases). CDR1 is SEHNR, CDR2 FQNEAQ, per germline (reference sequence). There are 14 residues in the CDR3. The ends were cut back, 5 bases at V and 1 base at J, with 11 bases in the middle. CDR3: CASSVGQQNTEAFF. For the CDR3, the DNA is TGTGCCAGCAGCGTAGGACAGCAGAACACTGAAGCTTTCTTT.

This clonotype has more than one count but fewer than ten. This may be a read error, as it is one base from a much larger clone. The chain uses TRBV7-9 and TRBJ2-4; D is perhaps TRBD2 (5 bases). V lost 0 bases and J 7 bases, leaving 10 bases between the germline ends. Looked up from germline, CDR1 is SEHNR and CDR2 is FQNEAQ (reference sequence). This CDR3 spans 14 amino acids. The DNA for the CDR3 is TGTGCCAGCAGCTTAGCGCGACTAACGAACATTCAGTACTTC. As protein: CASSLARLTNIQYF. The entire variable domain, with the rest obtained from reference TRBV7-9 and TRBJ2-4, is as follows: DTGVSQNPRHKITKRGQNVTFRCDPISEHNRLYWYRQTLGQGPEFLTYFQNEAQLEKSRLLSDRFSAERPKGSFSTLEIQRTEQGDSAMYLCASSLARLTNIQYFGAGTRLSVL.

This clonotype was found many times. The V call is TRBV19, the J call TRBJ2-7, with 8 bases identical to TRBD1. Germline CDR1 is LNHDA and CDR2 is SQIVND (reference sequence). This CDR3 has 16 amino acids. V was clipped by 4 bases and J by 0 bases; unmatched bases: 8. Here the CDR3 reads CASSKVGQDGSYEQYF. The CDR3 nucleotides are TGTGCCAGTAGTAAGGTGGGACAGGATGGCTCCTACGAGCAGTACTTC.

This clonotype was detected ten times or more. The chain uses TRBV9 and TRBJ2-7; 10 positions agree with TRBD1. Per germline, CDR1 SGDLS and CDR2 YYNGEE. The CDR3 runs 17 residues. Unmatched junction bases numbered 15, after V lost 2 bases and J lost 7 bases. CDR3 sequence: CASSVQTGGQGTEEQYF. The CDR3 region has the DNA TGTGCCAGCAGCGTCCAAACGGGGGGACAGGGGACTGAGGAGCAGTACTTC.

This clonotype has just a few counts. This chain's CDR3 is CASRGLAGRGDTQYF. The DNA of the CDR3 is TGTGCCAGCAGGGGACTAGCGGGGCGGGGAGATACGCAGTATTTT. The genes are TRBV6-2 or TRBV6-3 and TRBJ2-3; 13 bases map to TRBD2. J gave up 5 bases and V 6 bases, and 5 bases lay outside the gene matches. The CDR3 runs to 15 residues. The germline V gene encodes CDR1 MNHEY and CDR2 SVGEGT.

The rearrangement links TRBV10-3 to TRBJ2-7; 11 bases align to TRBD2. J lost 3 bases, V lost 2 bases, and 9 bases had no gene match. CDR3 size: 17 residues. CDR1 and CDR2 from the germline V gene are ENHRY and SYGVKD. The CDR3 DNA follows: TGTGCCATCAGTGAGCCGGGAACTAGCGGGAGTCTCTACGAGCAGTACTTC. It codes for CAISEPGTSGSLYEQYF.

This clonotype was counted at least ten times. V and J are TRBV6-2 or TRBV6-3 and TRBJ1-5; D is unclear. Trimming cost V 2 bases and J 5 bases, with 4 bases left between them. The CDR3 runs 12 residues. Germline CDR1 is MNHEY and CDR2 is SVGEGT. CDR3 DNA sequence: TGTGCCAGCAGTTACATTCATCAGCCCCAGCATTTT. It specifies CASSYIHQPQHF.

At least ten counts were recorded for this clonotype. The J gene is TRBJ2-5, the V gene TRBV27; 8 nucleotides agree with TRBD1. This CDR3 comprises 13 residues. From germline, CDR1 is MNHEY and CDR2 SMNVEV (reference sequence). Trimming removed 6 bases from V and 11 bases from J; junction bases left unmatched: 11. The CDR3 loop reads CASRFHPGGVQYF. CDR3 bases: TGTGCCAGCAGATTTCACCCAGGGGGCGTACAGTACTTC.

The V call is TRBV4-2, the J call TRBJ2-5; 10 nucleotides agree with TRBD2. The length of the CDR3 is 17 residues. Losses at the gene ends were 0 bases for V and 7 bases for J; bases not matched to a gene: 11. Germline-derived CDR1 and CDR2 are LGHNA and YNFKEQ. The CDR3 reads CASSQDITSGVGGTQYF. In nucleotides, the CDR3 is TGTGCCAGCAGCCAAGATATTACTAGCGGGGTTGGCGGGACCCAGTACTTC.

This clonotype was seen only a few times. This chain joins TRBV29-1 and TRBJ2-7; TRBD1 is a possible D gene (6 bases). Looked up from germline, CDR1 is SQVTM and CDR2 is ANQGSEA. The V gene lost 7 bases and the J gene lost 2 bases, with 15 bases spanning the gap. The CDR3 covers 13 residues. The CDR3 reads CSGWVGGTYEQYF. In DNA form, the CDR3 reads TGCAGCGGGTGGGTTGGGGGCACCTACGAGCAGTACTTC.